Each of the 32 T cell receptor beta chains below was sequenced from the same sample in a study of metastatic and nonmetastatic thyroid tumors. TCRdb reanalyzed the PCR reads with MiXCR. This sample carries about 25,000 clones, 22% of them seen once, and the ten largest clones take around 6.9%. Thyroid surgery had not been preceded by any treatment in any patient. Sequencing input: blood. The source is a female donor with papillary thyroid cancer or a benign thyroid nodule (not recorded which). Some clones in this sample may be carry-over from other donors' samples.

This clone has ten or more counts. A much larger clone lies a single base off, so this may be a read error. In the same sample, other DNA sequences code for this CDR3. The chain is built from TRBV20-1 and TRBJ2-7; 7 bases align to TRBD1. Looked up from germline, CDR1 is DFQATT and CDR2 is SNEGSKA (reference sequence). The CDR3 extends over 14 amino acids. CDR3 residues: CSQLALDRVDEQYF. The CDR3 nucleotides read TGCAGCCAACTGGCGTTAGACAGGGTTGATGAGCAGTACTTC.

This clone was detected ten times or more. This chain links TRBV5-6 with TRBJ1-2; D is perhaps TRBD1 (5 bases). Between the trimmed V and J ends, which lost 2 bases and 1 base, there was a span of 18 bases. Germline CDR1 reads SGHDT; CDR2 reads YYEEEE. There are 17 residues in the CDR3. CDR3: CASSFLYYGTDNYGYTF. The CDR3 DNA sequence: TGTGCCAGCAGCTTCCTCTATTACGGGACCGATAACTATGGCTACACCTTC.

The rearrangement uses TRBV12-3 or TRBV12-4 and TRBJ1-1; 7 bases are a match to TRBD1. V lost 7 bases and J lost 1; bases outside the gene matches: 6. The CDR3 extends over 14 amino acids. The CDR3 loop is CASKSNRGNTEAFF. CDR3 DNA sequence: TGTGCCAGCAAATCGAACAGGGGGAACACTGAAGCTTTCTTT.

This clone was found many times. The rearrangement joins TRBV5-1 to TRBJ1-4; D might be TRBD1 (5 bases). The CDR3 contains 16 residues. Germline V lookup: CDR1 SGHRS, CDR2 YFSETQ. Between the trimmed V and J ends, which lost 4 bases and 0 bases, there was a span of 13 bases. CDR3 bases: TGCGCCAGCAGCACGCGACAGTCTGCAACTAATGAAAAACTGTTTTTT. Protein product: CASSTRQSATNEKLFF.

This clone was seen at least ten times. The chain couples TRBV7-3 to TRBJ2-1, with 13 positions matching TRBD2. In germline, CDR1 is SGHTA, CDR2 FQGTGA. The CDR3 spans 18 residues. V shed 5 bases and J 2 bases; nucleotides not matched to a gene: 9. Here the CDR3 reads CASSPQPGLAGPYNEQFF. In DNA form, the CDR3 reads TGTGCCAGCAGCCCCCAACCGGGACTAGCGGGGCCCTACAATGAGCAGTTCTTC.

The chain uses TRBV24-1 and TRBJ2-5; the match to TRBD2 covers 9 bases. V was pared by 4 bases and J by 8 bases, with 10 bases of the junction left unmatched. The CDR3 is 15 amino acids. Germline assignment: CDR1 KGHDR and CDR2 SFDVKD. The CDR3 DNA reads TGTGCCACCAGTGACGTTAGCGGGGGCGGTGATACCCAGTACTTC. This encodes CATSDVSGGGDTQYF.

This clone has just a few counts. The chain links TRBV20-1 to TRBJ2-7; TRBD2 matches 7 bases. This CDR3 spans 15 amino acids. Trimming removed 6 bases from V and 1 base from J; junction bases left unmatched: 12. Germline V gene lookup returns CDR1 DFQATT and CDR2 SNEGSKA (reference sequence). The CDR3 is CSASATIGGSYEQYF. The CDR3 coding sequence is TGCAGTGCCAGCGCTACTATCGGGGGGTCCTACGAGCAGTACTTC.

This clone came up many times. CDR3 DNA: TGCGCCAGCAGCTTGGAACAGTCAAGCACCATATATTTT. Amino acids: CASSLEQSSTIYF. J is TRBJ1-3 and V is TRBV5-1, with D uncertain. V lost 0 bases to trimming and J lost 9 bases, with 10 bases between them. This CDR3 has 13 residues. The V gene's germline CDR1 is SGHRS and CDR2 YFSETQ.

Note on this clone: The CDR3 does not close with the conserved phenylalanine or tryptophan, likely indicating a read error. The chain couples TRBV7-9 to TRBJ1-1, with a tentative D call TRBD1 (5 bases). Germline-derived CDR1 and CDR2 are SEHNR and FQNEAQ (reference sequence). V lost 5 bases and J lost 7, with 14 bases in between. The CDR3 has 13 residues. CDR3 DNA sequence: TGTGCCAGCAGCCAGCCGAGGGGAAGTGAAGCTTTCTCT. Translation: CASSQPRGSEAFS.

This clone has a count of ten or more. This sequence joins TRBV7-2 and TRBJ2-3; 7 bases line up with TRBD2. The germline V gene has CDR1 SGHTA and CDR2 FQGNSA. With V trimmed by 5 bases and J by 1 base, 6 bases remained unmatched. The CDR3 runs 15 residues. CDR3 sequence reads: CASSLWGGGTDTQYF. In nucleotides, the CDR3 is TGTGCCAGCAGCCTATGGGGGGGGGGCACAGATACGCAGTATTTT. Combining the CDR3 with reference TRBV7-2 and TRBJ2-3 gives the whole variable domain GAGVSQSPSNKVTEKGKDVELRCDPISGHTALYWYRQSLGQGLEFLIYFQGNSAPDKSGLPSDRFSAERTGGSVSTLTIQRTQQEDSAVYLCASSLWGGGTDTQYFGPGTRLTVL.

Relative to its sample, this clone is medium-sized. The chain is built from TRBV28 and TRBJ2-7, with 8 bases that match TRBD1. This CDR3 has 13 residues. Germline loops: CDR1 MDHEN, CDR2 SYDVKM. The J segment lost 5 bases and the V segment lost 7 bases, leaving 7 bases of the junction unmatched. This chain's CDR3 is CASIQGARNEQYF. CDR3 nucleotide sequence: TGTGCCAGCATCCAGGGGGCCCGCAACGAGCAGTACTTC. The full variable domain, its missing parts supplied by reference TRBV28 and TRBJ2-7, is DVKVTQSSRYLVKRTGEKVFLECVQDMDHENMFWYRQDPGLGLRLIYFSYDVKMKEKGDIPEGYSVSREKKERFSLILESASTNQTSMYLCASIQGARNEQYFGPGTRLTVT.

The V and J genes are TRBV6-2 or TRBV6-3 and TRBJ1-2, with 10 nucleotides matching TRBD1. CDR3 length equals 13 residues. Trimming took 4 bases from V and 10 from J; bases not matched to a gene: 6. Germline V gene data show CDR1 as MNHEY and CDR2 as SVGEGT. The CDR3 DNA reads TGTGCCAGCAGTTGGACAGGGGGTCGGGTCTACACCTTC. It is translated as CASSWTGGRVYTF.

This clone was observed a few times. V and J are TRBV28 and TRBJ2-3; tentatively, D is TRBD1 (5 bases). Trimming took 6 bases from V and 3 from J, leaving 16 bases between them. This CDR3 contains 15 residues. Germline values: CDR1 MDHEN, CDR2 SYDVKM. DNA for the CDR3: TGTGCCAGCAGCCCCGGCAGCAGGGCGACAGATACGCAGTATTTT. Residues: CASSPGSRATDTQYF.

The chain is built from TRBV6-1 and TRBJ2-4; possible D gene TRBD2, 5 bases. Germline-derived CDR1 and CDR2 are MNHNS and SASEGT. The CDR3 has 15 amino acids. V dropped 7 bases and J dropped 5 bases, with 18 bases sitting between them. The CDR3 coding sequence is TGTGCCAGCATTCAAAACGTCGGGGTTCAAAACATTCAGTACTTC. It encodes CASIQNVGVQNIQYF.

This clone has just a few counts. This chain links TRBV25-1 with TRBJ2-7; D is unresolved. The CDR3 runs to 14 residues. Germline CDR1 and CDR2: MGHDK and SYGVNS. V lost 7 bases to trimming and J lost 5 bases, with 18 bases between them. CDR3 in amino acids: CASKRHVAFDEQYF. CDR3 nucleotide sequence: TGTGCCAGCAAGAGACATGTGGCTTTCGACGAGCAGTACTTC.

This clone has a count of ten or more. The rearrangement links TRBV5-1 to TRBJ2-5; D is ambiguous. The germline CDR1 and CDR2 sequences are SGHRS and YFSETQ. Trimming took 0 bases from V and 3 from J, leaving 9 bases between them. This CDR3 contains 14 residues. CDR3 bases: TGCGCCAGCAGCTTGGGTCAGAGAGAAGAGACCCAGTACTTC. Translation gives CASSLGQREETQYF.

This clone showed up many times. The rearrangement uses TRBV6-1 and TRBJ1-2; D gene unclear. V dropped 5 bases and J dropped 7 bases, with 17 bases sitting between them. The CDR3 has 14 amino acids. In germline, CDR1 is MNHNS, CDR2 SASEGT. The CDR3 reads CASSSNTEVFGYTF. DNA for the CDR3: TGTGCCAGCAGTTCCAACACGGAGGTCTTTGGCTACACCTTC.

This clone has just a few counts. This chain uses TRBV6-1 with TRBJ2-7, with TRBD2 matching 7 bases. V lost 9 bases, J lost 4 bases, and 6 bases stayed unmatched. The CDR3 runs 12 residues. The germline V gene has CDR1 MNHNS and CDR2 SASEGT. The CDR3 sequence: CASQAGAYEQYF. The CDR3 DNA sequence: TGTGCCAGTCAGGCGGGAGCGTACGAGCAGTACTTC.

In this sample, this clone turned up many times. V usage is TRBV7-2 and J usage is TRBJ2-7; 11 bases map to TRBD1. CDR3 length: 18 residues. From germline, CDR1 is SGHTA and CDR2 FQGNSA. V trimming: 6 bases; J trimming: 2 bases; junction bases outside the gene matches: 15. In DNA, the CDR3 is TGTGCCAGCAGAAGTCGGGACAGGGGGTCCCCAATCCCCTACGAGCAGTACTTC. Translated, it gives CASRSRDRGSPIPYEQYF.

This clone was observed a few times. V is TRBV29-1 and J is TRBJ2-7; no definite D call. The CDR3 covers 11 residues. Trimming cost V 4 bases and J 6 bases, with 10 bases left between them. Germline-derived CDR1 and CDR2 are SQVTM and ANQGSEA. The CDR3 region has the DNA TGCAGCGTTGCAGACTGTGGCGAGCAGTACTTC. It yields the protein CSVADCGEQYF.

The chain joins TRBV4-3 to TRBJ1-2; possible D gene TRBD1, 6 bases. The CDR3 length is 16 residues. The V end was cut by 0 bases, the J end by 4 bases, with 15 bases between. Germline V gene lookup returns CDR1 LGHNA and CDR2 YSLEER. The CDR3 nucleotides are TGCGCCAGCAGCCAAGATCGTGCGGGGGCTAGCTATGGCTACACCTTC. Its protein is CASSQDRAGASYGYTF.

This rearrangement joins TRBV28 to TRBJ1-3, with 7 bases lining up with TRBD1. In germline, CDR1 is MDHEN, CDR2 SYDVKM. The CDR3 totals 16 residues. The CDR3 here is CASTLGGSLAGNTIYF. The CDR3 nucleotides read TGTGCAAGTACCCTAGGGGGCAGTCTGGCTGGAAACACCATATATTTT. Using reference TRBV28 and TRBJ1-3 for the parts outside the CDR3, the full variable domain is DVKVTQSSRYLVKRTGEKVFLECVQDMDHENMFWYRQDPGLGLRLIYFSYDVKMKEKGDIPEGYSVSREKKERFSLILESASTNQTSMYLCASTLGGSLAGNTIYFGEGSWLTVV.

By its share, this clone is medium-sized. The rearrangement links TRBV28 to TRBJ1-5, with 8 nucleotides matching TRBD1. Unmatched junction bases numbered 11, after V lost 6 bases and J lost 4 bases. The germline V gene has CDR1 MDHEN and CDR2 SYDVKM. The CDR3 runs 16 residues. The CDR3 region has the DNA TGTGCCAGCAGGGGGGCGGGGACAGGCGGAAATCAGCCCCAGCATTTT. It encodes CASRGAGTGGNQPQHF.

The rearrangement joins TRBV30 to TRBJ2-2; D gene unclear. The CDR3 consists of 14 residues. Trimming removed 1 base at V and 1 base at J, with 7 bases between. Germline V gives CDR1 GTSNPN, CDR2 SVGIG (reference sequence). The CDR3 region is CAWSEGWNTGELFF. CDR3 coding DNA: TGTGCCTGGAGTGAAGGGTGGAACACCGGGGAGCTGTTTTTT.

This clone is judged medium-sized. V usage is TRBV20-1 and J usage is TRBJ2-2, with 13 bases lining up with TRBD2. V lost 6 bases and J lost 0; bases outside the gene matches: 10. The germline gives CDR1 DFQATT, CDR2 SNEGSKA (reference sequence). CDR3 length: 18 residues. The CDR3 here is CSAILLGTSGTNTGELFF. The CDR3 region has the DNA TGCAGTGCGATACTCTTAGGGACTAGCGGGACGAACACCGGGGAGCTGTTTTTT.

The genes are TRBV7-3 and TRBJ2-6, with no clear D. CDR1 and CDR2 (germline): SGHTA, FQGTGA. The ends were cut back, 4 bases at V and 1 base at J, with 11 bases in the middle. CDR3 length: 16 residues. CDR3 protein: CASSSISRSGANVLTF. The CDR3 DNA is TGTGCCAGCAGCTCCATCTCGAGGTCTGGGGCCAACGTCCTGACTTTC.

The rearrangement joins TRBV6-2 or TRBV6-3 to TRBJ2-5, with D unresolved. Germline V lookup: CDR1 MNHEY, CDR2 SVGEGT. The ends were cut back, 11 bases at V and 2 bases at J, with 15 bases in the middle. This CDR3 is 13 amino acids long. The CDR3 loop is CAGTEDVQETQYF. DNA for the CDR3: TGTGCCGGCACTGAGGACGTTCAAGAGACCCAGTACTTC.

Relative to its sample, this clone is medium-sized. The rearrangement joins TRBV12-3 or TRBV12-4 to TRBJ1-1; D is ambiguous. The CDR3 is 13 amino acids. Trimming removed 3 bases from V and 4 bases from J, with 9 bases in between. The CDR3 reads CASSFQSPTEAFF. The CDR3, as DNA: TGTGCCAGCAGTTTCCAATCGCCCACTGAAGCTTTCTTT.

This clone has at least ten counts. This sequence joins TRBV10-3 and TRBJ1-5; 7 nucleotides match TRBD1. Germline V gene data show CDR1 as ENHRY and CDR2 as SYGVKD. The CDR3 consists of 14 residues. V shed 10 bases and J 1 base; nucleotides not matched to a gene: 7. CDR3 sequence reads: CATRGQASNQPQHF. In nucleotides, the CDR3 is TGTGCCACGAGAGGACAGGCCAGCAATCAGCCCCAGCATTTT.

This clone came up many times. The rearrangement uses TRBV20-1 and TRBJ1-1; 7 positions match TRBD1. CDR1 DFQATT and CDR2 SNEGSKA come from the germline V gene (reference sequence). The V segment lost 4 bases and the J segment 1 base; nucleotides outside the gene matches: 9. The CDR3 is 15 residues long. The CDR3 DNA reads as TGCAGTGCTATTCTCCCTCGGACAGGGAACACTGAAGCTTTCTTT. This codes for CSAILPRTGNTEAFF.

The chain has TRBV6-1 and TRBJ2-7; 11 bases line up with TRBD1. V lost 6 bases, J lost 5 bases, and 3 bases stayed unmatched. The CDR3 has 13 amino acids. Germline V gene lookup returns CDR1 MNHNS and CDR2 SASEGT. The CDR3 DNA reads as TGTGCCAGCAGCGGACAGGGGGCGAACGAGCAGTACTTC. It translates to CASSGQGANEQYF.

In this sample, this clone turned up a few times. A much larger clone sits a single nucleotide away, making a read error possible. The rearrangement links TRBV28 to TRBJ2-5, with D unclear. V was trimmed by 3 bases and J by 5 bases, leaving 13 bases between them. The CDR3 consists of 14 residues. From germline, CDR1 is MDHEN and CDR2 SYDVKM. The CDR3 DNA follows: TGTGCCAGCAGTTTGCCTTCAAATGGGGAGACCCAGTACTTC. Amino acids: CASSLPSNGETQYF.